A single sample gave rise to the 14 T cell receptor beta chains below, sequenced in a study of blood T cell repertoires in COVID-19. Assay used: immunoSEQ multiplex PCR; TCRdb lists only in-frame clones, some missing. The data contain about 480,000 clones, less than 90% of them singletons. Sequencing input: peripheral blood. The receptors originated from a woman in her fifties or sixties with COVID-19, enrolled during active disease.

Points on this clone: The same CDR3 also results from other DNA sequences found in this sample. The chain couples TRBV19 to TRBJ1-5, with 7 nucleotides matching TRBD1. The germline CDR1 and CDR2 sequences are LNHDA and SQIVND (reference sequence). The CDR3 totals 13 residues. Losses at the gene ends were 6 bases for V and 3 bases for J; bases not matched to a gene: 2. The CDR3 DNA reads as TGTGCCAGTAGCGACAGGGCCAATCAGCCCCAGCATTTT. It yields the protein CASSDRANQPQHF.

V gene TRBV12-5 combines with J gene TRBJ1-1; D unclear. Germline V gives CDR1 LGHNT, CDR2 FRNRAP. The CDR3 sequence is 14 residues long. The V and J ends lost 2 bases and 1 base respectively, with 8 bases between them. The CDR3 region has the DNA TGTGCTAGTGGTTTGATAGTTGCGAACACTGAAGCTTTCTTT. Translating it yields CASGLIVANTEAFF.

This clone was observed a few times. The genes are TRBV7-9 and TRBJ1-2; TRBD1 agrees at 7 bases. CDR1 is SEHNR and CDR2 is FQNEAQ in the germline V gene (reference sequence). The J segment lost 6 bases and the V segment lost 3 bases, leaving 7 bases of the junction unmatched. This CDR3 region has 14 residues. The CDR3 loop reads CASSFDRDAHGYTF. The CDR3 coding sequence is TGTGCCAGCAGCTTCGACAGGGACGCCCATGGCTACACCTTC.

The chain couples TRBV3-1 (or the pseudogene TRBV3-2) to TRBJ1-2; perhaps TRBD1 as D (5 bases). The CDR3 loop spans 15 amino acids. Germline lookup yields CDR1 LGHDT and CDR2 YNNKEL (reference sequence). V was cut by 1 base and J by 5 bases, with 14 bases left in between. The CDR3 nucleotides read TGTGCCAGCAGCCAAGGGGTAGGGGCCTCTTATGGCTACACCTTC. Translating it yields CASSQGVGASYGYTF.

The V gene is TRBV27, the J gene TRBJ2-1, with 10 bases aligning to TRBD1. The CDR3 is 15 residues long. Germline assignment: CDR1 MNHEY and CDR2 SMNVEV (reference sequence). V shed 3 bases and J 11 bases; nucleotides not matched to a gene: 10. CDR3 amino acids: CASSLGQGPPDQQFF. In nucleotides, the CDR3 is TGTGCCAGCAGTTTGGGACAGGGGCCCCCTGACCAGCAGTTCTTC.

The chain combines TRBV7-8 with TRBJ1-1; TRBD1 matches at 11 bases. In germline, CDR1 is SGHVS, CDR2 FQNEAQ. The CDR3 is 16 amino acids. V lost 4 bases to trimming and J lost 11 bases; unmatched junction nucleotides: 15. The CDR3 DNA is TGTGCCAGCAGCTCCCGACCGGGACAGGGGGAGGGTTCGGCTTTCTTT. Protein: CASSSRPGQGEGSAFF.

V is TRBV18 and J is TRBJ2-2; 7 nucleotides align to TRBD2. CDR1 KGHSH and CDR2 LQKENI come from the germline V gene. The CDR3 has 16 residues. The V and J ends lost 6 bases and 0 bases, in that order; junction bases with no gene match: 7. The CDR3 DNA is TGTGCCAGCTCGCAAATGGGAGGGACGAACACCGGGGAGCTGTTTTTT. Protein product: CASSQMGGTNTGELFF.

The CDR3 DNA follows: TGTGCCAGCACCCGGGGTTTTTCCTACAATGAGCAGTTCTTC. Encoded protein: CASTRGFSYNEQFF. This rearrangement joins TRBV9 to TRBJ2-1, with D maybe TRBD2 (5 bases). This CDR3 is built from 14 residues. The V and J ends lost 6 bases and 1 base respectively, with 11 bases between them. Germline loops: CDR1 SGDLS, CDR2 YYNGEE.

V gene TRBV3-1 (or the pseudogene TRBV3-2) combines with J gene TRBJ2-3; 8 nucleotides agree with TRBD2. CDR1 is LGHDT and CDR2 is YNNKEL in the germline V gene (reference sequence). J was trimmed by 4 bases and V by 1 base; bases with no gene match: 4. CDR3 length equals 15 residues. The CDR3 coding sequence is TGTGCCAGCAGCCAAGCGGGGGGGCTGCCAGATACGCAGTATTTT. Protein product: CASSQAGGLPDTQYF.

The V call is TRBV11-2, the J call TRBJ2-5; 9 positions match TRBD2. The trim removed 5 bases at V and 6 bases at J, leaving 7 bases unmatched. The CDR3 consists of 14 residues. Germline V gene lookup returns CDR1 SGHAT and CDR2 FQNNGV. The CDR3 nucleotides are TGTGCCAGCAGCAAGAGGACTAGCGATAAGACCCAGTACTTC. Its translation: CASSKRTSDKTQYF.

This CDR3 is CASLGGVNTEAFF. The CDR3 DNA reads as TGTGCCAGCCTTGGGGGCGTGAACACTGAAGCTTTCTTT. The chain has TRBV27 and TRBJ1-1; D might be TRBD1 (6 bases). The CDR3 covers 13 residues. Germline V CDR1 and CDR2: MNHEY, SMNVEV (reference sequence). Trimming removed 8 bases at V and 0 bases at J, with 10 bases between.

The chain is built from TRBV15 and TRBJ2-3; 9 nucleotides align to TRBD1. The CDR3 length is 16 residues. Germline CDR1 reads LNHNV; CDR2 reads YYDKDF (reference sequence). V lost 3 bases and J lost 2; bases outside the gene matches: 6. CDR3 protein: CATSSPRDRDTDTQYF. CDR3 coding DNA: TGTGCCACCAGCAGCCCCCGGGACAGGGACACAGATACGCAGTATTTT. Together with reference TRBV15 and TRBJ2-3, the CDR3 gives the full variable domain: DAMVIQNPRYQVTQFGKPVTLSCSQTLNHNVMYWYQQKSSQAPKLLFHYYDKDFNNEADTPDNFQSRRPNTSFCFLDIRSPGLGDTAMYLCATSSPRDRDTDTQYFGPGTRLTVL.

This clone came up a few times. The chain has TRBV19 and TRBJ1-5; TRBD1 matches at 7 bases. Looked up from germline, CDR1 is LNHDA and CDR2 is SQIVND (reference sequence). The CDR3 consists of 15 residues. J lost 0 bases, V lost 9 bases, and 8 bases had no gene match. The CDR3 is CASRQGVFSNQPQHF. As DNA, the CDR3 is TGTGCCAGCCGACAGGGAGTATTTAGCAATCAGCCCCAGCATTTT. The full variable domain, its missing parts supplied by reference TRBV19 and TRBJ1-5, is DGGITQSPKYLFRKEGQNVTLSCEQNLNHDAMYWYRQDPGQGLRLIYYSQIVNDFQKGDIAEGYSVSREKKESFPLTVTSAQKNPTAFYLCASRQGVFSNQPQHFGDGTRLSIL.

This chain connects TRBV10-3 to TRBJ1-6; D is possibly TRBD1 (5 bases). CDR1 is ENHRY and CDR2 is SYGVKD in the germline V gene. The germline V and J ends were trimmed by 4 bases and 7 bases, with 11 bases remaining between them. The CDR3 has 14 amino acids. CDR3 residues: CAISVWGLNSPLHF. In DNA form, the CDR3 reads TGTGCCATCAGTGTTTGGGGACTCAATTCACCCCTCCACTTT.